Below, 28 T cell receptor beta chains from the same sample are listed, as sequenced in a study of blood T cell repertoires in COVID-19. Clones were read by immunoSEQ multiplex PCR, and TCRdb kept only the in-frame ones, dropping some. The sample has around 260,000 clones; roughly 86% are singletons. What was sequenced was peripheral blood. These TCRs come from a man between 18 and 29 years old with active or convalescent COVID-19.

The V and J genes are TRBV6-5 and TRBJ1-2, with D perhaps TRBD1 (5 bases). The CDR3 loop spans 15 amino acids. The germline gives CDR1 MNHEY, CDR2 SVGAGI. V gave up 6 bases and J gave up 1 base, with 15 bases separating them. In DNA, the CDR3 is TGTGCCAGCAGCCCATTGACAGCCGATAACTATGGCTACACCTTC. The encoded protein is CASSPLTADNYGYTF.

The chain recombines TRBV19 with TRBJ2-5; 11 bases map to TRBD1. V dropped 9 bases and J dropped 4; count of bases not matched to a gene: 10. This CDR3 has 15 residues. CDR1 is LNHDA and CDR2 is SQIVND in the germline V gene (reference sequence). CDR3 in amino acids: CASTGTGGFGETQYF. In nucleotides, the CDR3 is TGTGCCAGCACAGGGACAGGGGGGTTTGGAGAGACCCAGTACTTC.

The chain uses TRBV20-1 and TRBJ2-4; 7 bases map to TRBD1. This CDR3 is built from 15 residues. The junction had 7 bases not matched to a gene; V was cut back by 3 bases and J by 2 bases. CDR1 DFQATT and CDR2 SNEGSKA come from the germline V gene (reference sequence). CDR3 amino acids: CSASPGQPTKNIQYF. The CDR3 DNA reads as TGCAGTGCTAGTCCGGGACAGCCAACCAAAAACATTCAGTACTTC.

This clone was detected only a few times. Other nucleotide sequences in the sample specify the same CDR3. The chain uses TRBV7-9 and TRBJ1-1; maybe TRBD1 (6 bases). V lost 1 base and J lost 2, with 8 bases in between. Germline assignment: CDR1 SEHNR and CDR2 FQNEAQ (reference sequence). The length of the CDR3 is 14 residues. Written as DNA, the CDR3 is TGTGCCAGCAGCTTAGGGACAGCCAACACTGAAGCTTTCTTT. Its protein is CASSLGTANTEAFF.

The chain links TRBV10-2 to TRBJ1-5, with D perhaps matching TRBD1 (6 bases). Germline V CDR1 and CDR2: WSHSY, SAAADI. The CDR3 sequence is 15 residues long. V was pared by 3 bases and J by 7 bases, with 16 bases between. DNA for the CDR3: TGCGCCAGCAGTGATGGTGGCAGGGGTGACCAGCCCCAGCATTTT. Its translation is CASSDGGRGDQPQHF.

This rearrangement joins TRBV9 to TRBJ2-7, with 7 nucleotides matching TRBD2. The CDR3 sequence is 15 residues long. CDR1 and CDR2 (germline): SGDLS, YYNGEE. The V and J ends lost 1 base and 6 bases, in that order; junction bases with no gene match: 10. The DNA of the CDR3 is TGTGCCAGCAGCGTAAGCGGGCCGGGGAGGGGCGAGCAGTACTTC. Its translation: CASSVSGPGRGEQYF.

The chain carries TRBV29-1 and TRBJ1-2; D is uncertain. The CDR3 spans 12 residues. The ends were cut back, 6 bases at V and 4 bases at J, with 12 bases in the middle. The V gene's germline CDR1 is SQVTM and CDR2 ANQGSEA. The CDR3 loop reads CSVHSQVYGYTF. The CDR3 DNA sequence: TGCAGCGTCCACAGCCAGGTCTATGGCTACACCTTC.

This clone rates as medium-sized. The rearrangement joins TRBV10-3 to TRBJ1-5; D is undetermined. CDR3 length: 12 residues. Germline V gene sequence: CDR1 ENHRY, CDR2 SYGVKD. Between the trimmed V and J ends, which lost 8 bases and 3 bases, there was a span of 8 bases. The CDR3 nucleotides are TGTGCCATCCAGGCCCCCAATCAGCCCCAGCATTTT. Translating it yields CAIQAPNQPQHF.

The gene calls are TRBV30 and TRBJ1-6; the match to TRBD1 covers 9 bases. This CDR3 region has 15 residues. Trimming at V came to 3 bases and at J to 7 bases, leaving 7 bases not matched to a gene. CDR1 is GTSNPN and CDR2 is SVGIG in the germline V gene (reference sequence). CDR3 protein: CAWRPTGGLNSPLHF. CDR3 nucleotides: TGTGCCTGGAGGCCCACAGGGGGCTTGAATTCACCCCTCCACTTT. Full variable domain (remainder filled in from reference TRBV30 and TRBJ1-6): SQTIHQWPATLVQPVGSPLSLECTVEGTSNPNLYWYRQAAGRGLQLLFYSVGIGQISSEVPQNLSASRPQDRQFILSSKKLLLSDSGFYLCAWRPTGGLNSPLHFGNGTRLTVT.

The rearrangement links TRBV13 to TRBJ2-2, with D tentatively TRBD2 (5 bases). The CDR3 contains 17 residues. V lost 2 bases and J 1 base, leaving 14 bases between the germline ends. The V gene's germline CDR1 is PRHDT and CDR2 FYEKMQ (reference sequence). CDR3 sequence (DNA): TGTGCCAGCAGCTTACGGTTGTGGGAGAGGAACACCGGGGAGCTGTTTTTT. Its protein is CASSLRLWERNTGELFF. The entire variable domain, with the rest obtained from reference TRBV13 and TRBJ2-2, is as follows: AAGVIQSPRHLIKEKRETATLKCYPIPRHDTVYWYQQGPGQDPQFLISFYEKMQSDKGSIPDRFSAQQFSDYHSELNMSSLELGDSALYFCASSLRLWERNTGELFFGEGSRLTVL.

This chain links TRBV5-6 with TRBJ1-2; D perhaps matches TRBD1 (5 bases). The CDR3 extends over 13 amino acids. In germline, CDR1 is SGHDT, CDR2 YYEEEE. V was clipped by 0 bases and J by 7 bases, with 10 bases between them. Written as DNA, the CDR3 is TGTGCCAGCAGCTTGGCACAGGCGAGTGGCTACACCTTC. This codes for CASSLAQASGYTF.

Only one count was recorded for this clone. The chain recombines TRBV5-1 with TRBJ1-4, with TRBD1 identical over 9 bases. This CDR3 spans 17 amino acids. CDR1 and CDR2 (germline): SGHRS, YFSETQ. Unmatched junction bases numbered 10, after V lost 3 bases and J lost 4 bases. CDR3 coding DNA: TGCGCCAGCAGCTCCACCCGGGGACAGGGTGGTAATGAAAAACTGTTTTTT. Protein: CASSSTRGQGGNEKLFF.

This clone was counted between two and nine times. The V and J genes are TRBV24-1 and TRBJ1-5, with D perhaps TRBD1 (5 bases). V was cut by 2 bases and J by 4 bases, with 8 bases left in between. Looked up from germline, CDR1 is KGHDR and CDR2 is SFDVKD. The CDR3 contains 14 residues. The CDR3 loop reads CATSDWTHNQPQHF. The CDR3 DNA reads as TGTGCCACCAGTGATTGGACACATAATCAGCCCCAGCATTTT.

The gene calls are TRBV19 and TRBJ1-1; a possible D gene is TRBD1 (6 bases). Germline-derived CDR1 and CDR2 are LNHDA and SQIVND (reference sequence). The CDR3 loop spans 13 amino acids. V lost 6 bases and J lost 1, with 9 bases in between. The DNA for the CDR3 is TGTGCCAGTAGCTGGGGGCGGAACACTGAAGCTTTCTTT. Its translation: CASSWGRNTEAFF.

The chain joins TRBV6-6 to TRBJ2-7, with TRBD2 matching 8 bases. Looked up from germline, CDR1 is MNHNY and CDR2 is SVGAGI (reference sequence). Trimming at V came to 10 bases and at J to 4 bases, leaving 15 bases not matched to a gene. CDR3 length: 15 residues. The CDR3 is CAIGGAGKQLYEQYF. The CDR3 DNA is TGTGCCATCGGGGGGGCCGGGAAACAACTATACGAGCAGTACTTC.

This clone came up once. The genes are TRBV18 and TRBJ2-7; 9 bases fit TRBD1. The germline V gene has CDR1 KGHSH and CDR2 LQKENI. Losses at the gene ends were 6 bases for V and 6 bases for J; bases not matched to a gene: 9. The CDR3 consists of 14 residues. Here the CDR3 reads CASSPGQGDLEQYF. CDR3 DNA sequence: TGTGCCAGCTCCCCGGGACAGGGTGATCTCGAGCAGTACTTC. Full variable domain (rest looked up from reference TRBV18 and TRBJ2-7): NAGVMQNPRHLVRRRGQEARLRCSPMKGHSHVYWYRQLPEEGLKFMVYLQKENIIDESGMPKERFSAEFPKEGPSILRIQQVVRGDSAAYFCASSPGQGDLEQYFGPGTRLTVT.

The chain has TRBV3-1 (or the pseudogene TRBV3-2) and TRBJ2-3; D is undetermined. V was shortened by 4 bases and J by 3 bases, with 8 bases between the two germline ends. This CDR3 contains 13 residues. CDR1 is LGHDT and CDR2 is YNNKEL in the germline V gene (reference sequence). CDR3 in DNA: TGTGCCAGCAGCCCCAGGCCGACAGATACGCAGTATTTT. Translated, it gives CASSPRPTDTQYF.

The V and J genes are TRBV9 and TRBJ2-3, with 11 bases matching TRBD1. The V gene end was trimmed by 4 bases and the J gene end by 5 bases; junction bases not matched to a gene: 6. The CDR3 is 15 residues long. Germline assignment: CDR1 SGDLS and CDR2 YYNGEE. The CDR3 nucleotides are TGTGCCAGCAGCTACCGGGACAGGGGGATAGATACGCAGTATTTT. Its protein is CASSYRDRGIDTQYF.

This sequence joins TRBV10-3 and TRBJ2-3, with D uncertain. This CDR3 spans 14 amino acids. With 4 bases removed from V and 4 bases from J, the gap between germline ends came to 12 bases. Germline CDR1 is ENHRY and CDR2 is SYGVKD. In DNA, the CDR3 is TGTGCCATCAGTGGTAACTCCTCCCCAGATACGCAGTATTTT. Amino acid sequence: CAISGNSSPDTQYF.

The V call is TRBV5-6, the J call TRBJ2-3; D gene uncertain. V lost 3 bases, J lost 0 bases, and 11 bases lay in between. The germline V gene has CDR1 SGHDT and CDR2 YYEEEE. The CDR3 is 15 residues long. For the CDR3, the DNA is TGTGCCAGCAGCTCGGCTAGATCTAGCACAGATACGCAGTATTTT. Its translation is CASSSARSSTDTQYF.

The chain couples TRBV18 to TRBJ1-3, with TRBD1 matching over 8 bases. J gave up 0 bases and V 3 bases, and 7 bases lay outside the gene matches. The CDR3 sequence is 17 residues long. Looked up from germline, CDR1 is KGHSH and CDR2 is LQKENI. Written as DNA, the CDR3 is TGTGCCAGCTCACCTAGGGACAGGCTGGTCTCTGGAAACACCATATATTTT. Translation gives CASSPRDRLVSGNTIYF.

This clone was detected many times. The rearrangement links TRBV5-6 to TRBJ1-2; maybe TRBD1 (5 bases). Trimming removed 3 bases at V and 5 bases at J, with 20 bases between. The germline CDR1 and CDR2 sequences are SGHDT and YYEEEE. This CDR3 is built from 16 residues. The CDR3 coding sequence is TGTGCCAGCAGCTCAATTGGTACAGGCGGGGCATATGGCTACACCTTC. It codes for CASSSIGTGGAYGYTF.

This clone was recorded a few times. The chain carries TRBV7-3 and TRBJ2-3; 7 bases match TRBD2. This CDR3 region has 15 residues. Germline CDR1 is SGHTA and CDR2 is FQGTGA. J was trimmed by 2 bases and V by 3 bases; bases with no gene match: 5. In nucleotides, the CDR3 is TGTGCCAGCAGCTTGGGCGGGAGTACCACAGATACGCAGTATTTT. Protein sequence: CASSLGGSTTDTQYF.

This clone was seen a handful of times. This sequence joins TRBV6-5 and TRBJ1-2; possibly TRBD1 for D (6 bases). The CDR3 sequence is 14 residues long. The germline V gene encodes CDR1 MNHEY and CDR2 SVGAGI. Deletions cut 5 bases from V and 4 bases from J, with 14 bases between. CDR3 sequence: CASSPQGAGYGYTF. The CDR3, as DNA: TGTGCCAGCAGTCCACAGGGAGCCGGCTATGGCTACACCTTC.

The V and J genes are TRBV20-1 and TRBJ1-5; D is undetermined. The CDR3 runs to 15 residues. Trimming shortened V by 4 bases and J by 0 bases, and 13 bases separated the two germline ends. Germline V gives CDR1 DFQATT, CDR2 SNEGSKA (reference sequence). This CDR3 reads CSAIDGANSNQPQHF. The DNA for the CDR3 is TGCAGTGCTATTGATGGAGCCAATAGCAATCAGCCCCAGCATTTT.

The chain links TRBV11-3 to TRBJ2-1; D may be TRBD1 (6 bases). The CDR3 extends over 15 amino acids. The germline V gene encodes CDR1 SGHNT and CDR2 YENEEA. Trimming pared 5 bases from V and 6 bases from J, leaving 17 bases between. The DNA of the CDR3 is TGTGCCAGCAGCCACAGGGATAGGCACCTCAATGAGCAGTTCTTC. Translation: CASSHRDRHLNEQFF.

The genes are TRBV15 and TRBJ2-5; D is possibly TRBD1 (5 bases). In germline, CDR1 is LNHNV, CDR2 YYDKDF (reference sequence). V gave up 0 bases and J gave up 1 base, with 6 bases separating them. The CDR3 extends over 14 amino acids. The CDR3: CATSREGRQETQYF. CDR3 coding DNA: TGTGCCACCAGCAGAGAGGGGCGCCAAGAGACCCAGTACTTC. The whole variable domain, filled in from reference TRBV15 and TRBJ2-5, reads DAMVIQNPRYQVTQFGKPVTLSCSQTLNHNVMYWYQQKSSQAPKLLFHYYDKDFNNEADTPDNFQSRRPNTSFCFLDIRSPGLGDTAMYLCATSREGRQETQYFGPGTRLLVL.

The chain recombines TRBV6-4 with TRBJ1-2; 10 nucleotides line up with TRBD1. The CDR3 totals 13 residues. Looked up from germline, CDR1 is MRHNA and CDR2 is SNTAGT. V was pared by 6 bases and J by 7 bases, with 5 bases of the junction left unmatched. The CDR3 bases are TGTGCCAGCAGGGGGACAGGGGACATTGGCTACACCTTC. It codes for CASRGTGDIGYTF.